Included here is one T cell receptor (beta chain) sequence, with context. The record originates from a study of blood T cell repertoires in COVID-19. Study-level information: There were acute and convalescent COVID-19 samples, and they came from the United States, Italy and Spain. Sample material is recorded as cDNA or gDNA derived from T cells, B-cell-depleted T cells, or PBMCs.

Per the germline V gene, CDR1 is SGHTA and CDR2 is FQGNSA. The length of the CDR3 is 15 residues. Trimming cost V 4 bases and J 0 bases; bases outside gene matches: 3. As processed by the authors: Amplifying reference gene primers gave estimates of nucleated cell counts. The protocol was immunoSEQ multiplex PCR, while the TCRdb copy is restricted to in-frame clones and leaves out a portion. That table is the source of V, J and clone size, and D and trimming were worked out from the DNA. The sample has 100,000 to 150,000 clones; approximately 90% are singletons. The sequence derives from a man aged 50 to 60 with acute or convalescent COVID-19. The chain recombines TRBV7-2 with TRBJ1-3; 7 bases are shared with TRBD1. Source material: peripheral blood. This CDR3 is CASSSAGGSGNTIYF. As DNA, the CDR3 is TGTGCCAGCAGCTCCGCAGGGGGCTCTGGAAACACCATATATTTT.